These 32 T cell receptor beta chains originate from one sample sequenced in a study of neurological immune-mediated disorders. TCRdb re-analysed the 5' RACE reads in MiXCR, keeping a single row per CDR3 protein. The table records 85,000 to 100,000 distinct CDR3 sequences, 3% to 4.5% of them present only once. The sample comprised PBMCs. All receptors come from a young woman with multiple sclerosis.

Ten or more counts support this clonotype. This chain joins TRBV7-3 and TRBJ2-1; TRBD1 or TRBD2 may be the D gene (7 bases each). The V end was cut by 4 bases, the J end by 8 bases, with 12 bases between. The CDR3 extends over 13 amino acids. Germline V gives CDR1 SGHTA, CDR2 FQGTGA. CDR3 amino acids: CASSSQGRDEQFF. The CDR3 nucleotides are TGTGCCAGCAGCTCACAGGGGAGGGATGAGCAGTTCTTC.

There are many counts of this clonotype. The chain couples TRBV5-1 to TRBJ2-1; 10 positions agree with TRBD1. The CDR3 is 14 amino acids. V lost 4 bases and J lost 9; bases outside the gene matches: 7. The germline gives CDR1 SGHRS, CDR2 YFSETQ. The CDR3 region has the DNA TGCGCCAGCAGCGGACAGGGGGATGGTGGTGAGCAGTTCTTC. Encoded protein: CASSGQGDGGEQFF.

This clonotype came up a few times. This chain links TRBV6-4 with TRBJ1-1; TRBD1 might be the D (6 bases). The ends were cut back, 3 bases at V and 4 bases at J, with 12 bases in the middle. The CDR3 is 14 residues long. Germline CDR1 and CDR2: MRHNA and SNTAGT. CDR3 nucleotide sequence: TGTGCCAGCAGTGAGACCAGGGGTGGCACTGAAGCTTTCTTT. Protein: CASSETRGGTEAFF.

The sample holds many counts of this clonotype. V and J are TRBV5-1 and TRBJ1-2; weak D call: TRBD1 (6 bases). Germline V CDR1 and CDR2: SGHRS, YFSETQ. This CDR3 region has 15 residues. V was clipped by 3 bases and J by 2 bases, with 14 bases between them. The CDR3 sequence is CASSSFEGVNYGYTF. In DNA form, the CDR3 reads TGCGCCAGCAGCTCTTTTGAGGGGGTCAACTATGGCTACACCTTC.

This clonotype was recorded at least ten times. DNA of the CDR3: TGTGCCAGCAGCCCACCCGGGACAGGGGCTACTGAGCAGTTCTTC. This codes for CASSPPGTGATEQFF. This sequence joins TRBV3-2 and TRBJ2-1; the DNA was not used to check the table's D call, TRBD1. TRBV3-2 is reported as a pseudogene. The length of the CDR3 is 15 residues.

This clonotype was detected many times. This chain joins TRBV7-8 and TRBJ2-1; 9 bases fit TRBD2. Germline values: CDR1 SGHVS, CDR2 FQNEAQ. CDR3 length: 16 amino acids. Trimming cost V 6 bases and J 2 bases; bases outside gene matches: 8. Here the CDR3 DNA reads TGTGCCAGCAGGGATTGGCGGGGGGGAACCTACAATGAGCAGTTCTTC. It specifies CASRDWRGGTYNEQFF.

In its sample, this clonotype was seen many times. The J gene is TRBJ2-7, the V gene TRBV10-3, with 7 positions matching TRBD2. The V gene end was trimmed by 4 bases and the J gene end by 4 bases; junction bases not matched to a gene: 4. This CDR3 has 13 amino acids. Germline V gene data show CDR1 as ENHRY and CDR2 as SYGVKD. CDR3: CAISGVSGYEQYF. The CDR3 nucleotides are TGTGCCATCAGTGGGGTTAGCGGGTACGAGCAGTACTTC.

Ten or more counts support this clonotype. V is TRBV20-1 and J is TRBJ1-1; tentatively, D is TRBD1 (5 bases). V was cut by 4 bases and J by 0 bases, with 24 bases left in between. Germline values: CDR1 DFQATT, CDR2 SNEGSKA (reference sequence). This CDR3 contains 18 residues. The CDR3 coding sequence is TGCAGTGCTATAAAACTGGAAAGACTTGACAGATTGAACACTGAAGCTTTCTTT. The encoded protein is CSAIKLERLDRLNTEAFF.

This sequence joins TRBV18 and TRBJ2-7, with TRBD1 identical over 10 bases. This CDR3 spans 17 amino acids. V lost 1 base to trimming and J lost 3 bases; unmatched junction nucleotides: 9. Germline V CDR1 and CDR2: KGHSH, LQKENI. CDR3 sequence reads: CASSPRGGRDRGYEQYF. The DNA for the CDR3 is TGTGCCAGCTCACCACGGGGGGGCCGGGACAGGGGCTACGAGCAGTACTTC.

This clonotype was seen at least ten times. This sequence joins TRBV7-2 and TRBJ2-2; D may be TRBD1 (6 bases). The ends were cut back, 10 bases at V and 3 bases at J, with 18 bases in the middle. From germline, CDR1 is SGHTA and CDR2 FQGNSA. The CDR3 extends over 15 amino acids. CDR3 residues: CATKKGQLYTGELFF. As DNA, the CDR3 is TGTGCCACCAAGAAAGGACAGCTTTACACCGGGGAGCTGTTTTTT.

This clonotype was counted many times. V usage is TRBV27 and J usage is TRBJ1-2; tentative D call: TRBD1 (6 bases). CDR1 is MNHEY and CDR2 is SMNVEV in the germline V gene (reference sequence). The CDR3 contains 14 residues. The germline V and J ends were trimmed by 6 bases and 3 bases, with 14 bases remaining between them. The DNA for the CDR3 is TGTGCCAGCAGCGAAGGGGGGGCCCACTATGGCTACACCTTC. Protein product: CASSEGGAHYGYTF.

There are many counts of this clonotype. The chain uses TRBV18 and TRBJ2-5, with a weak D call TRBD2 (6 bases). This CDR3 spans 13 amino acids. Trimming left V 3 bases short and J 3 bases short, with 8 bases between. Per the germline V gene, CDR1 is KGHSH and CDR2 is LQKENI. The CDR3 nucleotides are TGTGCCAGCTCACCCGGGAGCAAAGAGACCCAGTACTTC. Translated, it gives CASSPGSKETQYF. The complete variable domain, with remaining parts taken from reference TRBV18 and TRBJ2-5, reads NAGVMQNPRHLVRRRGQEARLRCSPMKGHSHVYWYRQLPEEGLKFMVYLQKENIIDESGMPKERFSAEFPKEGPSILRIQQVVRGDSAAYFCASSPGSKETQYFGPGTRLLVL.

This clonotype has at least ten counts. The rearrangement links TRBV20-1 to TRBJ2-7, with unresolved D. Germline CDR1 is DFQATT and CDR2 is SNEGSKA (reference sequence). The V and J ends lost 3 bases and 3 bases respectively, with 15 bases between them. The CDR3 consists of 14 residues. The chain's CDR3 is CSARATAPLYEQYF. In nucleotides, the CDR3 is TGCAGTGCTAGGGCGACTGCACCCCTCTACGAGCAGTACTTC.

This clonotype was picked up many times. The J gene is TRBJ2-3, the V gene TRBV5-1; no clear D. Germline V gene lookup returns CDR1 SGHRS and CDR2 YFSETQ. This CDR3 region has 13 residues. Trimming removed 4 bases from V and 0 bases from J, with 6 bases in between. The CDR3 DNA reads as TGCGCCAGCAGCGACGGGAGCACAGATACGCAGTATTTT. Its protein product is CASSDGSTDTQYF. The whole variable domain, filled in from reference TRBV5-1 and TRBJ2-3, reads KAGVTQTPRYLIKTRGQQVTLSCSPISGHRSVSWYQQTPGQGLQFLFEYFSETQRNKGNFPGRFSGRQFSNSRSEMNVSTLELGDSALYLCASSDGSTDTQYFGPGTRLTVL.

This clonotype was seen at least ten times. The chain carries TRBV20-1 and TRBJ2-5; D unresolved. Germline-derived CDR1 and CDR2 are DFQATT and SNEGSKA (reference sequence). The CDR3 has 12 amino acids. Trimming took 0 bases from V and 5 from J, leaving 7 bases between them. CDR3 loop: CSARDLWETQYF. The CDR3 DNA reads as TGCAGTGCTAGAGATCTTTGGGAGACCCAGTACTTC.

CDR3 bases: TGCGCCAGCAGCCCAAGCGGGAGTATGGAGACCCAGTACTTC. This encodes CASSPSGSMETQYF. V usage is TRBV4-3 and J usage is TRBJ2-5; 8 bases are shared with TRBD2. Germline-derived CDR1 and CDR2 are LGHNA and YSLEER. The ends lost 4 bases at V and 5 bases at J; junction bases unmatched: 6. The CDR3 runs to 14 residues.

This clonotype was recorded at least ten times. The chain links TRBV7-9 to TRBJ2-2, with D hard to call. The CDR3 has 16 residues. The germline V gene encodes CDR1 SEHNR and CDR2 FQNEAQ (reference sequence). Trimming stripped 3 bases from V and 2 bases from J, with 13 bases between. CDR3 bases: TGTGCCAGCAGCTTCCTGGGTGATACTAACACCGGGGAGCTGTTTTTT. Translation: CASSFLGDTNTGELFF.

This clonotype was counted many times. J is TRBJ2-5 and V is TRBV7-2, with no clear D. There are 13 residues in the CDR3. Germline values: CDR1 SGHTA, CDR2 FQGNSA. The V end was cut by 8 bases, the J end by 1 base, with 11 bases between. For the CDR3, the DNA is TGTGCCAGCGGCAAGAGGACCCAAGAGACCCAGTACTTC. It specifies CASGKRTQETQYF.

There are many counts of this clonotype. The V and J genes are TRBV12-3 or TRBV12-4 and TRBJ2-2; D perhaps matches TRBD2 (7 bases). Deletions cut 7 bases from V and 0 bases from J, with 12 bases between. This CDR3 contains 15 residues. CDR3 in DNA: TGTGCCAGCATGACGGGGGGCACGAACACCGGGGAGCTGTTTTTT. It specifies CASMTGGTNTGELFF.

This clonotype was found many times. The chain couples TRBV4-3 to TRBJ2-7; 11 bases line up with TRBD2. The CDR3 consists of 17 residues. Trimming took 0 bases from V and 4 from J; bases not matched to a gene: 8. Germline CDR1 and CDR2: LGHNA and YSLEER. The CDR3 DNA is TGCGCCAGCAGCCAAGATGTGGGGACTAGCGGCAGTTACGAGCAGTACTTC. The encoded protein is CASSQDVGTSGSYEQYF.

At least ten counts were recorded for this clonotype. CDR3 sequence: CSARGGTGQWEAFF. DNA for the CDR3: TGCAGTGCTAGAGGGGGAACGGGGCAGTGGGAAGCTTTCTTT. The chain combines TRBV20-1 with TRBJ1-1, with D perhaps TRBD1 (5 bases). The CDR3 runs 14 residues. The germline V gene encodes CDR1 DFQATT and CDR2 SNEGSKA (reference sequence). Trimming cost V 1 base and J 8 bases, with 17 bases left between them.

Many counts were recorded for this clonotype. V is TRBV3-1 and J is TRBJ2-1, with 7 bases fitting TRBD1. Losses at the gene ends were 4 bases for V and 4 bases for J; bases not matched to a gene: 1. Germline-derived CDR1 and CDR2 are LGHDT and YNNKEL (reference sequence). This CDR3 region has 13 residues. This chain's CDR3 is CASSRDSYNEQFF. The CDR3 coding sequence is TGTGCCAGCAGCCGGGACAGTTACAATGAGCAGTTCTTC.

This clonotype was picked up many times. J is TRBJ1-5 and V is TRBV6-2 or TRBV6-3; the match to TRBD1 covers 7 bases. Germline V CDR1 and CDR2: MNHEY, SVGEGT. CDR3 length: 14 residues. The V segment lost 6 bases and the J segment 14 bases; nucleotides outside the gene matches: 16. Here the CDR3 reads CASSHGDSPNQEHF. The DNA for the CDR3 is TGTGCCAGCAGCCATGGGGACAGCCCCAATCAAGAGCATTTT.

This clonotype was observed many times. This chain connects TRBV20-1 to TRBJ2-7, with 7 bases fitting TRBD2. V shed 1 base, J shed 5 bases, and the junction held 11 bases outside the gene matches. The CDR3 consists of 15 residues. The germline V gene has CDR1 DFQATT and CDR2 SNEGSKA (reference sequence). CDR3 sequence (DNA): TGCAGTGCTAGAGTCCCAGCGGGATTTACCCACGAGCAGTACTTC. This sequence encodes CSARVPAGFTHEQYF.

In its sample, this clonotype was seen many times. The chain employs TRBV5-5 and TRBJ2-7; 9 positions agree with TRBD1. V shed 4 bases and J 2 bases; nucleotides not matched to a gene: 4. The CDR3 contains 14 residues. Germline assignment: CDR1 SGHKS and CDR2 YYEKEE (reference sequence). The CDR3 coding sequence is TGTGCCAGCAGCCCCGGGACAGGGACCTACGAGCAGTACTTC. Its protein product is CASSPGTGTYEQYF.

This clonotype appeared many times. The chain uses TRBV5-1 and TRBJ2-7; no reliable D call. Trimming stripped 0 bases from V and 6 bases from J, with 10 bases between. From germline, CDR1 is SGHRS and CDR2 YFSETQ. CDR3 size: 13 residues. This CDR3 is CASSLDQVTEQYF. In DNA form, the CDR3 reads TGCGCCAGCAGCTTGGATCAGGTAACCGAGCAGTACTTC.

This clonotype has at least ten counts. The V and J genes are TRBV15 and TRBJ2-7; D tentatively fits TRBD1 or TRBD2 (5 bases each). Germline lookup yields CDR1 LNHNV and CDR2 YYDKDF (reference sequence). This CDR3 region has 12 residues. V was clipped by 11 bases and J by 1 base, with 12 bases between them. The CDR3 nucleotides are TGTGCCGTCGGGGCCGGGTCCTACGAGCAGTACTTC. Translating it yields CAVGAGSYEQYF.

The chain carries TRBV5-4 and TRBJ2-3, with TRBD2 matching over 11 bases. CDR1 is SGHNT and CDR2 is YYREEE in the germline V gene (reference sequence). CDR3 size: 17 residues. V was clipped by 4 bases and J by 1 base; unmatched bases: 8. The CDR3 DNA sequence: TGTGCCAGCAGCCTAGACCTACTAGCGGGAGGCACAGATACGCAGTATTTT. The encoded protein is CASSLDLLAGGTDTQYF.

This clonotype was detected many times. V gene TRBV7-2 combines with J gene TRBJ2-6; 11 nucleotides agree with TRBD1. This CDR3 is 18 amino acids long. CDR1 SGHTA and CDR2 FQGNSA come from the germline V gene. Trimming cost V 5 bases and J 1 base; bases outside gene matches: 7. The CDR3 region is CASSSHRDRGSGANVLTF. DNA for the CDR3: TGTGCCAGCAGCAGCCACCGGGACAGGGGGTCTGGGGCCAACGTCCTGACTTTC.

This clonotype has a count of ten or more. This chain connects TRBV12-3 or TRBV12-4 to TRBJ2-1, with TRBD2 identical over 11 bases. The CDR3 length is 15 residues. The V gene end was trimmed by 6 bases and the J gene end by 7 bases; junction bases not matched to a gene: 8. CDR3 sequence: CASRMTSGVGNEQFF. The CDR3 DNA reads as TGTGCCAGCAGGATGACTAGCGGGGTGGGTAATGAGCAGTTCTTC.

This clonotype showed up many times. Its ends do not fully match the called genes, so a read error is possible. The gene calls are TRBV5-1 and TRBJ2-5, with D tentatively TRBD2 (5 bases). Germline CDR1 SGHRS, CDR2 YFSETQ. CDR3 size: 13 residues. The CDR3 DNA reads TGTGCCAGCAGTCCGACGGGACAAGAGACCCAGTACTTC. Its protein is CASSPTGQETQYF.

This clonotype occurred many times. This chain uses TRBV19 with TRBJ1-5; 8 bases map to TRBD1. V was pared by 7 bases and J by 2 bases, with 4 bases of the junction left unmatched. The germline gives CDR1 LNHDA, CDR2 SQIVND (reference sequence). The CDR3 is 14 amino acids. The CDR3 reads CASNLQGGNQPQHF. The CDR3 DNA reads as TGTGCCAGTAATCTACAGGGGGGCAATCAGCCCCAGCATTTT.